This T cell receptor (beta chain) derives from a study of blood T cell repertoires in COVID-19. At the level of the study: Sample material is recorded as cDNA or gDNA derived from T cells, B-cell-depleted T cells, or PBMCs.

Clones were sequenced by immunoSEQ multiplex PCR, and TCRdb holds only the in-frame ones, with some missing. Of about 290,000 clones listed, around 81% were seen once; the top ten hold around 4.5%. Per germline, CDR1 SGHVS and CDR2 FQNEAQ. This CDR3 is built from 14 residues. V trimming: 5 bases; J trimming: 5 bases; junction bases outside the gene matches: 3. This clone appeared a few times. Material: peripheral blood. The V call is TRBV7-8, the J call TRBJ1-5; 10 bases fit TRBD1. The sequence came from a woman aged 45-59 years with active or convalescent COVID-19. This CDR3 is CASSRDRGDQPQHF. The CDR3 DNA reads TGTGCCAGCAGCCGGGACAGGGGTGATCAGCCCCAGCATTTT. Using reference TRBV7-8 and TRBJ1-5 for the parts outside the CDR3, the full variable domain is GAGVSQSPRYKVAKRGQDVALRCDPISGHVSLFWYQQALGQGPEFLTYFQNEAQLDKSGLPSDRFFAERPEGSVSTLKIQRTQQEDSAVYLCASSRDRGDQPQHFGDGTRLSIL.